Below are 18 T cell receptor beta chains sequenced from a single sample in a study of blood T cell repertoires in COVID-19. Sequencing was performed with immunoSEQ multiplex PCR; in TCRdb, only in-frame clones are kept and a portion is missing. The sample lists 200,000 to 300,000 clones; around 92% were seen once. Sequenced input: PBMCs or T cells enriched from blood (not recorded which). These receptors came from a woman aged 25 to 39 with acute COVID-19.

The chain is built from TRBV7-9 and TRBJ1-6; TRBD1 aligns across 7 bases. With 4 bases clipped from V and 6 bases from J, the junction kept 6 bases outside the gene matches. In germline, CDR1 is SEHNR, CDR2 FQNEAQ (reference sequence). CDR3 size: 15 residues. The CDR3 reads CASSYNRDSNSPLHF. The CDR3 DNA follows: TGTGCCAGCAGCTACAACCGGGACAGTAATTCACCCCTCCACTTT.

The J gene is TRBJ2-1, the V gene TRBV7-3; D gene unclear. V was cut by 1 base and J by 0 bases, with 7 bases left in between. The CDR3 contains 15 residues. Germline CDR1 is SGHTA and CDR2 is FQGTGA. CDR3 nucleotide sequence: TGTGCCAGCAGCTTAAATCAAAACTCCTACAATGAGCAGTTCTTC. Protein: CASSLNQNSYNEQFF.

The V gene is TRBV10-1, the J gene TRBJ1-1; 7 positions agree with TRBD1. CDR3 length: 15 amino acids. V lost 5 bases to trimming and J lost 3 bases; unmatched junction nucleotides: 9. CDR1 and CDR2 (germline): WNHNN, SYGVQD (reference sequence). The CDR3 region has the DNA TGCGCCAGCAGTCCTTTCACAGGGGAGGACACTGAAGCTTTCTTT. Translating it yields CASSPFTGEDTEAFF.

The rearrangement uses TRBV3-1 (or the pseudogene TRBV3-2) and TRBJ2-3, with TRBD1 matching over 8 bases. In germline, CDR1 is LGHDT, CDR2 YNNKEL (reference sequence). The CDR3 loop spans 16 amino acids. Unmatched junction bases numbered 11, after V lost 0 bases and J lost 9 bases. In nucleotides, the CDR3 is TGTGCCAGCAGCCAAGACGACCCGGACAGGGTCAGGACGCAGTATTTT. Its translation: CASSQDDPDRVRTQYF.

The rearrangement joins TRBV5-1 to TRBJ2-1; 11 nucleotides match TRBD2. The germline gives CDR1 SGHRS, CDR2 YFSETQ. CDR3 length: 19 residues. Trimming removed 2 bases from V and 1 base from J; junction bases left unmatched: 11. The CDR3, as DNA: TGCGCCAGCAGCTTAGATAGCGGGGGGGCTTCTCTTTCCTACAATGAGCAGTTCTTC. It codes for CASSLDSGGASLSYNEQFF.

The CDR3 DNA reads TGTGCCAGTAGTGGGACAGGGGTGATTGATCAGCCCCAGCATTTT. This translates into CASSGTGVIDQPQHF. The genes are TRBV19 and TRBJ1-5; 10 bases line up with TRBD1. The germline gives CDR1 LNHDA, CDR2 SQIVND (reference sequence). V was clipped by 5 bases and J by 5 bases; unmatched bases: 6. The CDR3 is 15 amino acids.

This chain connects TRBV9 to TRBJ2-1, with D maybe TRBD1 (6 bases). Germline loops: CDR1 SGDLS, CDR2 YYNGEE. V was shortened by 2 bases and J by 8 bases, with 14 bases between the two germline ends. CDR3 length equals 14 residues. The chain's CDR3 is CASSVGPAGDEQFF. CDR3 nucleotide sequence: TGTGCCAGCAGCGTGGGTCCGGCAGGGGATGAGCAGTTCTTC.

This clone was seen just once. DNA for the CDR3: TGTGCCAGCAGTGAGACTGGGACTAGCGGGGGGGCTAGGGTTGAGCAGTTCTTC. It encodes CASSETGTSGGARVEQFF. The chain uses TRBV6-1 and TRBJ2-1; TRBD2 matches at 16 bases. V gave up 3 bases and J gave up 9 bases; unmatched junction bases: 11. The CDR3 contains 18 residues. In germline, CDR1 is MNHNS, CDR2 SASEGT.

Regarding this clone: At one of its ends the junction is not consistent with the germline gene, which may arise from a read error. V usage is TRBV2 and J usage is TRBJ1-4, with 8 bases fitting TRBD1. The CDR3 length is 13 residues. Germline-derived CDR1 and CDR2 are SNHLY and FYNNEI. The CDR3 DNA sequence: TGTGCCAGCGTCCGGGACAGGAATGAAAATCTGTTTTTT. Translation gives CASVRDRNENLFF.

Only a few counts were recorded for this clone. The J gene is TRBJ2-7, the V gene TRBV10-3, with 10 bases aligning to TRBD1. The CDR3 has 15 amino acids. The V segment lost 6 bases and the J segment 4 bases; nucleotides outside the gene matches: 9. Per germline, CDR1 ENHRY and CDR2 SYGVKD. The CDR3 here is CAIRRGTGDGYEQYF. In DNA, the CDR3 is TGTGCCATCAGGAGAGGGACAGGGGACGGATACGAGCAGTACTTC.

Written as DNA, the CDR3 is TGTGCCAGCAGTGAAGGAGTACCCAACTATGGCTACACCTTC. Amino acid sequence: CASSEGVPNYGYTF. The chain is built from TRBV2 and TRBJ1-2, with no clear D. CDR3 length equals 14 residues. Trimming took off 1 base at V and 2 bases at J, with 8 bases between the two ends. In germline, CDR1 is SNHLY, CDR2 FYNNEI. Using reference TRBV2 and TRBJ1-2 for the parts outside the CDR3, the full variable domain is EPEVTQTPSHQVTQMGQEVILRCVPISNHLYFYWYRQILGQKVEFLVSFYNNEISEKSEIFDDQFSVERPDGSNFTLKIRSTKLEDSAMYFCASSEGVPNYGYTFGSGTRLTVV.

CDR3 sequence (DNA): TGCGCCAGCAGCTCCCACGGACAGGGGGCCACTGAAGCTTTCTTT. It encodes CASSSHGQGATEAFF. The chain is built from TRBV5-1 and TRBJ1-1, with TRBD1 matching over 11 bases. Germline V CDR1 and CDR2: SGHRS, YFSETQ. The CDR3 runs 15 residues. V was pared by 3 bases and J by 4 bases, with 5 bases of the junction left unmatched.

The chain joins TRBV3-1 (or the pseudogene TRBV3-2) to TRBJ1-1, with TRBD1 as a possible D gene (6 bases). V lost 2 bases and J lost 5, with 12 bases in between. The CDR3 extends over 14 amino acids. Germline CDR1 is LGHDT and CDR2 is YNNKEL (reference sequence). CDR3 nucleotides: TGTGCCAGCAGCCAATTAGGGGGTGGAACTGAAGCTTTCTTT. Its protein product is CASSQLGGGTEAFF.

This sequence joins TRBV2 and TRBJ1-2; no clear D gene. From germline, CDR1 is SNHLY and CDR2 FYNNEI. The CDR3 is 12 amino acids. The V end lost 3 bases, the J end lost 4 bases, and 6 bases lay between the germline ends. CDR3 sequence reads: CASSDQAYGYTF. The CDR3 nucleotides read TGTGCCAGCAGTGACCAGGCCTATGGCTACACCTTC.

V usage is TRBV28 and J usage is TRBJ2-2; D might be TRBD2 (5 bases). The CDR3 spans 15 residues. Germline assignment: CDR1 MDHEN and CDR2 SYDVKM. V was pared by 3 bases and J by 4 bases, with 12 bases between. The CDR3 nucleotides read TGTGCCAGCAGTTTTGGCCTAGAGGGCACCGGGGAGCTGTTTTTT. Protein sequence: CASSFGLEGTGELFF.

This chain uses TRBV5-1 with TRBJ2-7; D is unresolved. Germline V gene data show CDR1 as SGHRS and CDR2 as YFSETQ. The germline V and J ends were trimmed by 0 bases and 0 bases, with 7 bases remaining between them. The CDR3 totals 14 residues. The CDR3 loop is CASSLVSSSYEQYF. The CDR3 nucleotides are TGCGCCAGCAGCTTGGTATCTAGCTCCTACGAGCAGTACTTC. The whole variable domain, filled in from reference TRBV5-1 and TRBJ2-7, reads KAGVTQTPRYLIKTRGQQVTLSCSPISGHRSVSWYQQTPGQGLQFLFEYFSETQRNKGNFPGRFSGRQFSNSRSEMNVSTLELGDSALYLCASSLVSSSYEQYFGPGTRLTVT.

This chain joins TRBV5-1 and TRBJ2-1; possibly TRBD2 for D (6 bases). V was trimmed by 6 bases and J by 0 bases, leaving 13 bases between them. This CDR3 is 15 amino acids long. The germline V gene encodes CDR1 SGHRS and CDR2 YFSETQ. CDR3 loop: CASTPGGSSYNEQFF. Written as DNA, the CDR3 is TGCGCCAGCACTCCTGGAGGGAGCTCCTACAATGAGCAGTTCTTC.

The chain recombines TRBV6-5 with TRBJ2-1; D may be TRBD2 (6 bases). V lost 7 bases and J lost 0, with 13 bases in between. The CDR3 runs 15 residues. Germline lookup yields CDR1 MNHEY and CDR2 SVGAGI. The CDR3 spells CASTLEEGSYNEQFF. Written as DNA, the CDR3 is TGTGCCAGCACCCTGGAGGAGGGCTCCTACAATGAGCAGTTCTTC.